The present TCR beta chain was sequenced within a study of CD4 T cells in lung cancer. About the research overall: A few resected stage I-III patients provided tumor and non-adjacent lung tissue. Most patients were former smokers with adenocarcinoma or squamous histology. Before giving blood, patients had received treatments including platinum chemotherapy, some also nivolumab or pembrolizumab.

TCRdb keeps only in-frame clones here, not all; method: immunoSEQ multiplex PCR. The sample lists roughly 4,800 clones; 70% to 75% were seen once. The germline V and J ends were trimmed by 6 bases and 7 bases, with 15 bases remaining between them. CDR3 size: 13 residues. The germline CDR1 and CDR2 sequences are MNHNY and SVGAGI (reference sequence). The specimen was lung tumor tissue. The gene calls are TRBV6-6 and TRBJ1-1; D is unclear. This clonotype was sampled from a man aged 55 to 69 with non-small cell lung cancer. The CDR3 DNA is TGTGCCAGCAGCTCCTCCGGTGGGAGTGAAGCTTTCTTT. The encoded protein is CASSSSGGSEAFF.